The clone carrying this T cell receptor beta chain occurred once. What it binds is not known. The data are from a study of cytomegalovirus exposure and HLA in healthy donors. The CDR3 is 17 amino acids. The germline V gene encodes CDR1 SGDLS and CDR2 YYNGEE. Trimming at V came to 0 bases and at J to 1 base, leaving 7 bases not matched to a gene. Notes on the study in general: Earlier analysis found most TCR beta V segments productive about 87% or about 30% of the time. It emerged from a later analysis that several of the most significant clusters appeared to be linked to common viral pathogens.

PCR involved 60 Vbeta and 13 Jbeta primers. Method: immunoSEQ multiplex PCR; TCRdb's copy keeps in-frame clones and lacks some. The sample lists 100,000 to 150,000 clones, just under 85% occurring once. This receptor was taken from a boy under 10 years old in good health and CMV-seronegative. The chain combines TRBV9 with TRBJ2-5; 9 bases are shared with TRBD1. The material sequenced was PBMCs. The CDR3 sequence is CASSVGYRDRVQETQYF. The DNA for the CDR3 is TGTGCCAGCAGCGTAGGGTATCGGGACAGGGTCCAAGAGACCCAGTACTTC.